Below are 19 T cell receptor beta chains sequenced from a single sample in a study of blood T cell repertoires in COVID-19. The method was immunoSEQ multiplex PCR; TCRdb's version includes in-frame clones alone and lacks a portion of them. The sample gives a few hundred thousand clones, 70% to 90% of which show up once; 1.5% to 2.5% is in the top ten. Sequencing used PBMCs or T cells enriched from blood (not recorded which). These receptors came from a man in his forties in a cohort exposed to, infected with or recovered from COVID-19 (not recorded which).

The chain carries TRBV9 and TRBJ2-3, with TRBD1 as a possible D gene (6 bases). This CDR3 has 14 amino acids. Germline assignment: CDR1 SGDLS and CDR2 YYNGEE. The ends were cut back, 4 bases at V and 2 bases at J, with 11 bases in the middle. CDR3 protein: CASSLGQNTDTQYF. CDR3 nucleotides: TGTGCCAGCAGCCTCGGACAGAACACAGATACGCAGTATTTT. The full variable domain, in which reference TRBV9 and TRBJ2-3 provide the parts outside the CDR3, is DSGVTQTPKHLITATGQRVTLRCSPRSGDLSVYWYQQSLDQGLQFLIQYYNGEERAKGNILERFSAQQFPDLHSELNLSSLELGDSALYFCASSLGQNTDTQYFGPGTRLTVL.

V gene TRBV5-4 combines with J gene TRBJ2-5, with D unresolved. Looked up from germline, CDR1 is SGHNT and CDR2 is YYREEE (reference sequence). The CDR3 runs 14 residues. V was cut by 4 bases and J by 2 bases, with 12 bases left in between. CDR3 DNA sequence: TGTGCCAGCAGCCATCCGTCGCGGCAAGAGACCCAGTACTTC. The encoded protein is CASSHPSRQETQYF.

With respect to this clone: This sample includes further DNA sequences coding for the same CDR3. The chain combines TRBV5-1 with TRBJ2-1; D is perhaps TRBD1 (6 bases). The CDR3 loop spans 16 amino acids. Germline loops: CDR1 SGHRS, CDR2 YFSETQ. Trimming left V 0 bases short and J 0 bases short, with 10 bases between. The CDR3, as DNA: TGCGCCAGCAGCTTGGCAAGGGGGAGCTCCTACAATGAGCAGTTCTTC. Residues: CASSLARGSSYNEQFF.

The V call is TRBV2, the J call TRBJ1-2; maybe TRBD1 (5 bases). Trimming took off 4 bases at V and 4 bases at J, with 13 bases between the two ends. This CDR3 is 14 amino acids long. Germline CDR1 and CDR2: SNHLY and FYNNEI. CDR3 protein: CASSAQGTGYGYTF. In DNA form, the CDR3 reads TGTGCCAGCAGTGCTCAGGGAACCGGCTATGGCTACACCTTC.

The gene calls are TRBV19 and TRBJ1-2; perhaps TRBD1 as D (6 bases). The V and J ends lost 3 bases and 9 bases respectively, with 14 bases between them. The CDR3 covers 13 residues. The germline gives CDR1 LNHDA, CDR2 SQIVND (reference sequence). The CDR3 coding sequence is TGTGCCAGTAGTATCCCCACAGGGAACCGCTACACCTTC. Translating it yields CASSIPTGNRYTF.

V and J are TRBV27 and TRBJ1-2; TRBD1 agrees at 7 bases. The germline V gene encodes CDR1 MNHEY and CDR2 SMNVEV (reference sequence). Trimming removed 6 bases from V and 2 bases from J; junction bases left unmatched: 3. The CDR3 has 13 amino acids. Here the CDR3 DNA reads TGTGCCAGCAGGACAGGGAGGAACTATGGCTACACCTTC. Translated, it gives CASRTGRNYGYTF.

The chain employs TRBV6-5 and TRBJ2-7; tentatively, D is TRBD1 (5 bases). Germline V gives CDR1 MNHEY, CDR2 SVGAGI. V gave up 6 bases and J gave up 7 bases, with 22 bases separating them. This CDR3 comprises 15 residues. CDR3: CASRTTGSPPREQYF. Here the CDR3 DNA reads TGTGCCAGCAGAACAACAGGCTCCCCCCCCAGAGAGCAGTACTTC.

V and J are TRBV28 and TRBJ1-2, with 7 bases matching TRBD1. The CDR3 loop spans 15 amino acids. V dropped 2 bases and J dropped 2; count of bases not matched to a gene: 5. In germline, CDR1 is MDHEN, CDR2 SYDVKM. In nucleotides, the CDR3 is TGTGCCAGCAGTTTAGGAGGGGGCCGGAACTATGGCTACACCTTC. Amino acid sequence: CASSLGGGRNYGYTF.

The gene calls are TRBV5-1 and TRBJ2-2, with D hard to call. Germline V CDR1 and CDR2: SGHRS, YFSETQ. The CDR3 totals 14 residues. V was pared by 1 base and J by 2 bases, with 6 bases between. CDR3 DNA: TGCGCCAGCAGCTTGCCCATTAACACCGGGGAGCTGTTTTTT. It codes for CASSLPINTGELFF.

The V gene is TRBV10-3, the J gene TRBJ2-1; 10 positions agree with TRBD1. Per the germline V gene, CDR1 is ENHRY and CDR2 is SYGVKD. The CDR3 has 14 amino acids. V lost 6 bases, J lost 1 base, and 0 bases stayed unmatched. CDR3 sequence reads: CAIRGQGSYNEQFF. The CDR3 DNA reads TGTGCCATCAGGGGACAGGGGTCCTACAATGAGCAGTTCTTC.

Here the CDR3 reads CASSQGQVTGYTF. CDR3 nucleotide sequence: TGTGCCAGCAGCCAGGGACAGGTCACGGGCTACACCTTC. The chain has TRBV5-5 and TRBJ1-2; 8 bases align to TRBD1. V lost 4 bases and J lost 8; bases outside the gene matches: 7. The CDR3 runs to 13 residues. Looked up from germline, CDR1 is SGHKS and CDR2 is YYEKEE (reference sequence).

The rearrangement joins TRBV19 to TRBJ2-1, with 13 bases aligning to TRBD2. The V segment lost 6 bases and the J segment 7 bases; nucleotides outside the gene matches: 15. The CDR3 has 18 residues. Per germline, CDR1 LNHDA and CDR2 SQIVND (reference sequence). In DNA form, the CDR3 reads TGTGCCAGTAGATTCCTAGGACTAGCGGGAGATTCTGGTAATGAGCAGTTCTTC. Its protein is CASRFLGLAGDSGNEQFF. The complete variable domain, with remaining parts taken from reference TRBV19 and TRBJ2-1, reads DGGITQSPKYLFRKEGQNVTLSCEQNLNHDAMYWYRQDPGQGLRLIYYSQIVNDFQKGDIAEGYSVSREKKESFPLTVTSAQKNPTAFYLCASRFLGLAGDSGNEQFFGPGTRLTVL.

This sequence joins TRBV30 and TRBJ1-5; D is undetermined. This CDR3 is built from 14 residues. V was trimmed by 5 bases and J by 0 bases, leaving 11 bases between them. The germline V gene has CDR1 GTSNPN and CDR2 SVGIG (reference sequence). In nucleotides, the CDR3 is TGTGCCTGGCAGATCGGGAGTAGCAATCAGCCCCAGCATTTT. Translation gives CAWQIGSSNQPQHF. Using reference TRBV30 and TRBJ1-5 for the parts outside the CDR3, the full variable domain is SQTIHQWPATLVQPVGSPLSLECTVEGTSNPNLYWYRQAAGRGLQLLFYSVGIGQISSEVPQNLSASRPQDRQFILSSKKLLLSDSGFYLCAWQIGSSNQPQHFGDGTRLSIL.

In this sample, this clone turned up once. The CDR3 DNA reads as TGCGCCAGCAGCCGTTTCAGGGAGGGAGTTGAGTCACCCCTCCACTTT. This gives the protein CASSRFREGVESPLHF. The chain combines TRBV4-1 with TRBJ1-6; D possibly corresponds to TRBD1 (5 bases). Germline CDR1 reads MGHRA; CDR2 reads YSYEKL. V lost 4 bases and J lost 10, with 20 bases in between. The CDR3 consists of 16 residues.

The CDR3 bases are TGTGCCTGGAGCGTCTCAGGGTCCCCCATTTATGATACGCAGTATTTT. Translated: CAWSVSGSPIYDTQYF. The chain is built from TRBV30 and TRBJ2-3; possibly TRBD1 for D (5 bases). CDR1 and CDR2 from the germline V gene are GTSNPN and SVGIG (reference sequence). The CDR3 sequence is 16 residues long. The ends were cut back, 3 bases at V and 6 bases at J, with 22 bases in the middle.

The chain joins TRBV7-9 to TRBJ2-2; TRBD1 might be the D (6 bases). This CDR3 spans 17 amino acids. The germline gives CDR1 SEHNR, CDR2 FQNEAQ (reference sequence). V shed 1 base and J shed 6 bases, with 18 bases lying between them. CDR3 region: CASSLGAGAFGSGELFF. CDR3 bases: TGTGCCAGCAGCTTAGGAGCAGGGGCGTTTGGATCCGGGGAGCTGTTTTTT.

The chain uses TRBV5-5 and TRBJ2-7; the D gene is possibly TRBD1 (6 bases). This CDR3 contains 15 residues. Trimming took off 4 bases at V and 4 bases at J, with 18 bases between the two ends. CDR1 is SGHKS, CDR2 YYEKEE, per germline (reference sequence). CDR3 residues: CASSLTQGRAYEQYF. The CDR3 DNA follows: TGTGCCAGCAGCCTGACCCAGGGGCGAGCGTACGAGCAGTACTTC.

The genes are TRBV5-4 and TRBJ1-1; D unresolved. The germline CDR1 and CDR2 sequences are SGHNT and YYREEE (reference sequence). The CDR3 consists of 16 residues. Trimming cost V 5 bases and J 3 bases, with 20 bases left between them. The CDR3 DNA follows: TGTGCCAGCAGGCCAGGTTCCTATCCCCGAGACACTGAAGCTTTCTTT. It yields the protein CASRPGSYPRDTEAFF.

DNA for the CDR3: TGCGCCAGCAGCTTGAGATTCGCGGGGTCTTACAATGAGCAGTTCTTC. It codes for CASSLRFAGSYNEQFF. The chain couples TRBV5-1 to TRBJ2-1; tentative D call: TRBD2 (6 bases). Germline V gene data show CDR1 as SGHRS and CDR2 as YFSETQ. This CDR3 is 16 amino acids long. The ends were cut back, 1 base at V and 4 bases at J, with 15 bases in the middle.